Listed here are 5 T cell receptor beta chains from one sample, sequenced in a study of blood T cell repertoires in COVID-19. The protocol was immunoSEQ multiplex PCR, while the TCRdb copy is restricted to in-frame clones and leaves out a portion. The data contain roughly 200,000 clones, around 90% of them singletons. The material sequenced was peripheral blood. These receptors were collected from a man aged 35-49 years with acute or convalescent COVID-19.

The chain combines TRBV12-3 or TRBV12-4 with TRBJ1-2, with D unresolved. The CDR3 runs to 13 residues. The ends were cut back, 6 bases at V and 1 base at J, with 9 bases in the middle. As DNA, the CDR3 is TGTGCCAGCAGCCCCAGCGGTAACTATGGCTACACCTTC. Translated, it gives CASSPSGNYGYTF.

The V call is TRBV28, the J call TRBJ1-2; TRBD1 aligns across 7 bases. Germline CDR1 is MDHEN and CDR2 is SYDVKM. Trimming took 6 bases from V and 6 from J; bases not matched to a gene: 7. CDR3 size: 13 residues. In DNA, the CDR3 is TGTGCCAGCAGGCCGACAGGGTTGAATGGCTACACCTTC. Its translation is CASRPTGLNGYTF.

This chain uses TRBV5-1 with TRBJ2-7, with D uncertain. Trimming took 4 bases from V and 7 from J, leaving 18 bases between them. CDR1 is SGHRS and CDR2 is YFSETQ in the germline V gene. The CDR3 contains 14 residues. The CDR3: CASSLEQSPLEQYF. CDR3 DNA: TGCGCCAGCAGCCTCGAACAATCCCCCCTGGAGCAGTACTTC. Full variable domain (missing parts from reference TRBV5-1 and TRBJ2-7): KAGVTQTPRYLIKTRGQQVTLSCSPISGHRSVSWYQQTPGQGLQFLFEYFSETQRNKGNFPGRFSGRQFSNSRSEMNVSTLELGDSALYLCASSLEQSPLEQYFGPGTRLTVT.

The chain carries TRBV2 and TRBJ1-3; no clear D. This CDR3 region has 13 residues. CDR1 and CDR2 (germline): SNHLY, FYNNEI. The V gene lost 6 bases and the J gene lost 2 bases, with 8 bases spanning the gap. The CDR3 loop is CASRGSAGNTIYF. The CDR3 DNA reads TGTGCCAGCAGGGGCTCGGCTGGAAACACCATATATTTT.

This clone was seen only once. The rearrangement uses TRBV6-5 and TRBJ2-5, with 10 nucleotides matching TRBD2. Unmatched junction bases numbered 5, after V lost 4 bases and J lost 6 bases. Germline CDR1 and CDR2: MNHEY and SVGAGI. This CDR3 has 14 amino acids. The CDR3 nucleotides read TGTGCCAGCAGTTCCAGCGGGGGGGCGAAGACCCAGTACTTC. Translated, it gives CASSSSGGAKTQYF.